These T cell receptor beta chains were read from a single sample in a study of T cell responses to AZD1222 COVID-19 vaccine. Sequencing was performed with immunoSEQ multiplex PCR; in TCRdb, only in-frame clones are kept and a portion is missing. Here the sample spans approximately 130,000 clones, around 87% being singletons. Source: peripheral blood, taken 28 days after the second AZD1222 dose. These receptors all come from an adult who received the AZD1222 COVID-19 vaccine. CDR3s include the opening cysteine and the closing phenylalanine or tryptophan. A D gene is named only where the DNA matches it firmly. A clone size is listed for some rows: how often the clone was seen (once, few, many), or a class if it is expanded.

d_call j_call v_call clone_size cdr3_nt cdr3_aa
- TRBJ1-1 TRBV2 once TGTGCCAGCAGTTTAACTGAGTACACTGCTTTCTTT CASSLTEYTAFF
TRBD2 TRBJ2-1 TRBV11-2 - TGTGCCAGCAGCTCTGGACTAGCGGGGAGCTCCTACAATGAGCAGTTCTTC CASSSGLAGSSYNEQFF
- TRBJ1-6 TRBV12-3/TRBV12-4 - TGTGCCAGCAGTCGGGGGACTTCCCTCCACTTT CASSRGTSLHF
TRBD2 TRBJ2-3 TRBV7-9 - TGTGCCAGCAGCTTCTCGACTAGCGGGGCCGATACGCAGTATTTT CASSFSTSGADTQYF
- TRBJ1-4 TRBV11-3 - TGTGCCAGCAGCTACAGGGTTAATGAAAAACTGTTTTTT CASSYRVNEKLFF
- TRBJ1-1 TRBV6-5 once TGTGCCAGCAGCCAATCGGGGTATTACACTGAAGCTTTCTTT CASSQSGYYTEAFF
TRBD1 TRBJ1-3 TRBV9 - TGTGCCAGCAGCGGGGGGGACAGGAGAGGAAACACCATATATTTT CASSGGDRRGNTIYF
- TRBJ1-4 TRBV30 - TGTGCCTGGAGTGTTCGTGTGGGAGAAAAACTGTTTTTT CAWSVRVGEKLFF
- TRBJ1-5 TRBV2 - TGTGCCAGCAGTGAATGGGGGGGCTTCAATCAGCCCCAGCATTTT CASSEWGGFNQPQHF
TRBD2 TRBJ2-1 TRBV5-4 - TGTGCCAGCAGCTCACGGACTAGCAATGAGCAGTTCTTC CASSSRTSNEQFF
TRBD1 TRBJ2-7 TRBV3-1/TRBV3-2 - TGTGCCAGCAGCCAAGACGGGACAGGGAACTACGAGCAGTACTTC CASSQDGTGNYEQYF
- TRBJ2-3 TRBV29-1 - TGCAGCGACTTGAACACAGATACGCAGTATTTT CSDLNTDTQYF
- TRBJ1-3 TRBV14 - TGTGCCAGCAGCCAATGGAGAGGCGCTCCCGACTCTGGAAACACCATATATTTT CASSQWRGAPDSGNTIYF
- TRBJ2-1 TRBV6-2/TRBV6-3 - TGTGCCAGCAGTTGGCCGAGGGCTAGTTCCTACAATGAGCAGTTCTTC CASSWPRASSYNEQFF
TRBD1 TRBJ1-1 TRBV18 - TGTGCCAGCTCAATCGGGACAGGGAGGATTACTGAAGCTTTCTTT CASSIGTGRITEAFF
TRBD1 TRBJ2-3 TRBV5-1 - TGCGCCAGCAGCCGACAGGGCTCAGATACGCAGTATTTT CASSRQGSDTQYF
- TRBJ1-2 TRBV25-1 - TGTGCCAGCAGTAACAGGGAGGGCTATGGCTACACCTTC CASSNREGYGYTF
- TRBJ1-1 TRBV5-4 - TGTGCCAGCAGCAAAGGGGCGGGACGGATGAACACTGAAGCTTTCTTT CASSKGAGRMNTEAFF
- TRBJ2-1 TRBV7-9 - TGTGCCAGCAGCTTAACAGCGGCAGAGCAGTTCTTC CASSLTAAEQFF
- TRBJ1-5 TRBV12-3/TRBV12-4 - TGTGCCAGCAGCCGGGCAGATTATCAGCCCCAGCATTTT CASSRADYQPQHF
- TRBJ1-1 TRBV7-9 - TGTGCCAGCAGCCGAGGAGGGATGAACACTGAAGCTTTCTTT CASSRGGMNTEAFF
- TRBJ1-4 TRBV19 - TGTGCCAGTAGCATCGACAGCGCAACTAATGAAAAACTGTTTTTT CASSIDSATNEKLFF
- TRBJ2-7 TRBV18 - TGTGCCAGCTCACGGCGGACATCTGACTCCTACGAGCAGTACTTC CASSRRTSDSYEQYF
TRBD1 TRBJ1-2 TRBV5-5 - TGTGCCAGCAGAAATAGGACAGGGTCGTTTGGCTACACCTTC CASRNRTGSFGYTF
- TRBJ2-1 TRBV5-1 - TGCGCCAGCAGCTCCGGCCAGGCTTACAATGAGCAGTTCTTC CASSSGQAYNEQFF
- TRBJ1-5 TRBV12-5 - TGTGCTAAGGCAGGGGACGGCAATCAGCCCCAGCATTTT CAKAGDGNQPQHF
- TRBJ2-7 TRBV5-4 - TGTGCCAGCACCCCAAGCCGTAACTCCTACGAGCAGTACTTC CASTPSRNSYEQYF
- TRBJ1-5 TRBV19 - TGTGCCAGTAGTATAGATTCTAGCAGGGCTCAGCCCCAGCATTTT CASSIDSSRAQPQHF